The 19 T cell receptor beta chains reported below all come from one sample, sequenced in a study of memory B cells and T cells in multiple sclerosis. These receptors' targets are unknown. Separate sequencing covered autoproliferating (CFSE-dim) and non-proliferating (CFSE-high) T cells from stimulus-free culture. Replicate wells were pooled after 7 days of stimulus-free culture of 45 million to 50 million CFSE-labeled PBMCs. Assay: immunoSEQ multiplex PCR; the TCRdb copy retains only in-frame clones and omits some. Of under 50,000 clones in the sample, about four fifths are singletons; the top ten hold 1.1%. Sequencing used PBMCs from blood kept in culture. The source is a human donor with multiple sclerosis.

This chain connects TRBV5-6 to TRBJ1-5; 8 bases map to TRBD1. Unmatched junction bases numbered 12, after V lost 2 bases and J lost 2 bases. This CDR3 has 18 amino acids. The V gene's germline CDR1 is SGHDT and CDR2 YYEEEE. The CDR3 is CASSLYGQGAVGNQPQHF. The CDR3 nucleotides are TGTGCCAGCAGCTTATACGGGCAGGGGGCCGTGGGCAATCAGCCCCAGCATTTT.

This rearrangement joins TRBV7-2 to TRBJ1-2; 11 bases agree with TRBD1. The CDR3 is 14 amino acids. The V segment lost 5 bases and the J segment 5 bases; nucleotides outside the gene matches: 4. Germline V lookup: CDR1 SGHTA, CDR2 FQGNSA. The CDR3 nucleotides are TGTGCCAGCAGCCCGGGGACAGGGGGTTATGGCTACACCTTC. This gives the protein CASSPGTGGYGYTF.

The gene calls are TRBV10-1 and TRBJ1-5; D might be TRBD1 (5 bases). The germline V gene has CDR1 WNHNN and CDR2 SYGVQD (reference sequence). Trimming removed 4 bases at V and 2 bases at J, with 12 bases between. The CDR3 has 15 residues. CDR3 residues: CASSATGEGNQPQHF. Here the CDR3 DNA reads TGCGCCAGCAGTGCGACGGGGGAGGGCAATCAGCCCCAGCATTTT.

This chain joins TRBV7-9 and TRBJ1-1; TRBD1 matches at 9 bases. Per germline, CDR1 SEHNR and CDR2 FQNEAQ (reference sequence). Trimming removed 8 bases from V and 3 bases from J; junction bases left unmatched: 10. The CDR3 spans 15 residues. The CDR3 sequence is CASLGTGSAYTEAFF. CDR3 coding DNA: TGTGCCAGCCTGGGGACAGGGAGTGCGTACACTGAAGCTTTCTTT.

The chain uses TRBV6-6 and TRBJ1-4, with unresolved D. The V end was cut by 2 bases, the J end by 6 bases, with 7 bases between. This CDR3 contains 13 residues. Per the germline V gene, CDR1 is MNHNY and CDR2 is SVGAGI (reference sequence). CDR3 DNA sequence: TGTGCCAGCAGTTACCGACAAGATGAAAAACTGTTTTTT. Amino acid sequence: CASSYRQDEKLFF.

This clone was seen once. The chain recombines TRBV14 with TRBJ2-2, with D possibly being TRBD2 (6 bases). CDR1 is SGHDN, CDR2 FVKESK, per germline. This CDR3 is 15 amino acids long. V shed 0 bases and J shed 6 bases, with 11 bases lying between them. The CDR3 coding sequence is TGTGCCAGCAGCCAAGATTTATCGGGGGCCGGGGAGCTGTTTTTT. The encoded protein is CASSQDLSGAGELFF.

This chain connects TRBV7-2 to TRBJ2-5, with 7 positions matching TRBD1. The trim removed 6 bases at V and 4 bases at J, leaving 2 bases unmatched. CDR3 length: 12 amino acids. The germline V gene encodes CDR1 SGHTA and CDR2 FQGNSA. The DNA of the CDR3 is TGTGCCAGCAGTTACAGGGGAGAGACCCAGTACTTC. This gives the protein CASSYRGETQYF.

This chain joins TRBV20-1 and TRBJ1-1, with a tentative D call TRBD1 (5 bases). Germline loops: CDR1 DFQATT, CDR2 SNEGSKA (reference sequence). This CDR3 has 10 residues. This CDR3 is CSAGPTEAFF. The CDR3 region has the DNA TGCAGCGCGGGGCCCACTGAAGCTTTCTTT.

The CDR3 reads CASSLGGFGQPQHF. The CDR3 DNA sequence: TGTGCCAGCAGCCTAGGGGGGTTCGGTCAGCCCCAGCATTTT. The chain uses TRBV2 and TRBJ1-5; possibly TRBD1 for D (6 bases). Trimming removed 6 bases at V and 6 bases at J, with 15 bases between. CDR3 length: 14 amino acids. Germline CDR1 reads SNHLY; CDR2 reads FYNNEI.

A note on this clone: The junction departs from germline at one end; a sequencing error may be responsible. The gene calls are TRBV30 and TRBJ2-7; 8 bases agree with TRBD1. This CDR3 spans 14 amino acids. CDR1 and CDR2 from the germline V gene are GTSNPN and SVGIG (reference sequence). CDR3 sequence: CAWSDWDRLSVGRF. For the CDR3, the DNA is TGTGCCTGGAGTGATTGGGACAGGCTCTCCGTGGGGCGCTTC.

The chain has TRBV2 and TRBJ2-2, with 7 bases that match TRBD2. The length of the CDR3 is 14 residues. With V trimmed by 6 bases and J by 5 bases, 6 bases remained unmatched. Per the germline V gene, CDR1 is SNHLY and CDR2 is FYNNEI. DNA of the CDR3: TGTGCCAGCAGGGGTCTGGGAGGGACCGGGGAGCTGTTTTTT. Its translation is CASRGLGGTGELFF.

This rearrangement joins TRBV9 to TRBJ2-7; TRBD1 is a possible D gene (6 bases). From germline, CDR1 is SGDLS and CDR2 YYNGEE. The CDR3 runs 14 residues. Trimming took off 0 bases at V and 2 bases at J, with 9 bases between the two ends. This CDR3 reads CASSVGDTPYEQYF. The CDR3 DNA reads TGTGCCAGCAGCGTAGGGGACACGCCCTACGAGCAGTACTTC.

The gene calls are TRBV29-1 and TRBJ1-1, with no clear D. The CDR3 has 13 residues. CDR1 SQVTM and CDR2 ANQGSEA come from the germline V gene. The V gene lost 3 bases and the J gene lost 1 base, with 9 bases spanning the gap. In nucleotides, the CDR3 is TGCAGCGTTGATCTAGGAGAGAACACTGAAGCTTTCTTT. Translated: CSVDLGENTEAFF.

Only a few counts were recorded for this clone. The chain uses TRBV19 and TRBJ1-2; no clear D gene. CDR1 LNHDA and CDR2 SQIVND come from the germline V gene (reference sequence). Trimming took off 3 bases at V and 2 bases at J, with 10 bases between the two ends. CDR3 length: 14 amino acids. This chain's CDR3 is CASSILAGNYGYTF. The CDR3 DNA reads as TGTGCCAGTAGTATCTTGGCGGGGAACTATGGCTACACCTTC.

This clone has more than one count but fewer than ten. The chain carries TRBV30 and TRBJ2-7; D is possibly TRBD1 (6 bases). Looked up from germline, CDR1 is GTSNPN and CDR2 is SVGIG (reference sequence). The CDR3 has 14 amino acids. V gave up 4 bases and J gave up 5 bases, with 18 bases separating them. CDR3 bases: TGTGCCTGGAAAACCGGGACACCCTGGAACGAGCAGTACTTC. This sequence encodes CAWKTGTPWNEQYF.

In this sample, this clone turned up once. This chain uses TRBV6-5 with TRBJ1-3; 7 bases align to TRBD1. CDR3 length equals 15 residues. With V trimmed by 2 bases and J by 4 bases, 5 bases remained unmatched. Germline values: CDR1 MNHEY, CDR2 SVGAGI. CDR3 protein: CASSYEAGGGNTIYF. The CDR3 bases are TGTGCCAGCAGTTACGAAGCAGGGGGAGGAAACACCATATATTTT.

This sequence joins TRBV9 and TRBJ2-2, with D possibly matching TRBD2 (6 bases). Germline V lookup: CDR1 SGDLS, CDR2 YYNGEE. This CDR3 comprises 16 residues. Trimming left V 4 bases short and J 1 base short, with 14 bases between. CDR3 sequence (DNA): TGTGCCAGCAGCCGGGGGAAGGGGATGAACACCGGGGAGCTGTTTTTT. As protein: CASSRGKGMNTGELFF.

The J gene is TRBJ1-5, the V gene TRBV6-6; 7 bases line up with TRBD1. Germline loops: CDR1 MNHNY, CDR2 SVGAGI (reference sequence). The V segment lost 5 bases and the J segment 7 bases; nucleotides outside the gene matches: 14. This CDR3 contains 16 residues. The CDR3 spells CASSREVDRERQPQHF. CDR3 sequence (DNA): TGTGCCAGCAGTCGCGAGGTCGACAGGGAACGACAGCCCCAGCATTTT.

The chain links TRBV27 to TRBJ1-2, with 8 bases that match TRBD1. The J segment lost 8 bases and the V segment lost 5 bases, leaving 19 bases of the junction unmatched. Germline CDR1 reads MNHEY; CDR2 reads SMNVEV (reference sequence). The CDR3 contains 17 residues. The CDR3 DNA is TGTGCCAGCAGTGTGGACAGGGCGCTTGCAACAATAGAGGGCTACACCTTC. This translates into CASSVDRALATIEGYTF.